Below, 29 T cell receptor beta chains from the same sample are listed, as sequenced in a study of beta chain features in type 1 diabetes. All of the isolated RNA was reverse transcribed, so expressed TCRB transcripts were sequenced. Profiling relied on immunoSEQ multiplex PCR, and the TCRdb table lists in-frame clones only, not all of them. The table shows 130,000 or so clones, with about 10% occurring only once. The specimen sequenced was central memory CD4+ T cells from blood. These receptors all stem from a man between 18 and 35 years old in good health.

The genes are TRBV6-1 and TRBJ2-1, with 10 positions matching TRBD1. Germline-derived CDR1 and CDR2 are MNHNS and SASEGT. Trimming at V came to 7 bases and at J to 7 bases, leaving 7 bases not matched to a gene. The CDR3 spans 14 residues. The CDR3 coding sequence is TGTGCCAGCACCGACGGGACAGGGGTGAATGAGCAGTTCTTC. The encoded protein is CASTDGTGVNEQFF.

The rearrangement joins TRBV18 to TRBJ1-3; unclear D gene. CDR3 size: 16 residues. Trimming shortened V by 2 bases and J by 0 bases, and 11 bases separated the two germline ends. Germline CDR1 and CDR2: KGHSH and LQKENI. The CDR3 region is CASSPDVGRSGNTIYF. In DNA, the CDR3 is TGTGCCAGCTCACCAGATGTGGGCCGCTCTGGAAACACCATATATTTT.

A few counts support this clone. The chain recombines TRBV20-1 with TRBJ1-1; unclear D gene. The length of the CDR3 is 11 residues. Germline values: CDR1 DFQATT, CDR2 SNEGSKA (reference sequence). V was pared by 5 bases and J by 5 bases, with 9 bases between. The CDR3 loop is CSAGPFTEAFF. CDR3 coding DNA: TGCAGTGCTGGCCCTTTTACTGAAGCTTTCTTT.

This clone was observed a handful of times. The chain uses TRBV2 and TRBJ2-1, with 10 bases fitting TRBD2. Germline loops: CDR1 SNHLY, CDR2 FYNNEI. With 4 bases clipped from V and 0 bases from J, the junction kept 0 bases outside the gene matches. This CDR3 has 15 amino acids. The chain's CDR3 is CASSGTSGSYNEQFF. The CDR3 nucleotides read TGTGCCAGCAGTGGGACTAGCGGCTCCTACAATGAGCAGTTCTTC.

The chain uses TRBV11-2 and TRBJ2-5; 9 positions match TRBD2. Germline trimming cut 1 base from V and 5 bases from J; bases unmatched to any gene: 11. There are 17 residues in the CDR3. Germline CDR1 and CDR2: SGHAT and FQNNGV. Here the CDR3 DNA reads TGTGCCAGCAGCTTAGGATCTCTAGCGGGGAGAAGCGAGACCCAGTACTTC. Translating gives CASSLGSLAGRSETQYF.

This rearrangement joins TRBV6-5 to TRBJ1-2; D ambiguous. V was trimmed by 6 bases and J by 2 bases, leaving 4 bases between them. Germline V gives CDR1 MNHEY, CDR2 SVGAGI. This CDR3 comprises 11 residues. The CDR3 DNA is TGTGCCAGCAGGGCAAACTATGGCTACACCTTC. Its protein is CASRANYGYTF.

This chain uses TRBV13 with TRBJ2-3; D perhaps matches TRBD1 (5 bases). Germline-derived CDR1 and CDR2 are PRHDT and FYEKMQ (reference sequence). Trimming stripped 5 bases from V and 5 bases from J, with 20 bases between. CDR3 size: 16 residues. The CDR3 is CASSPKMGPLEDTQYF. The CDR3 DNA follows: TGTGCCAGCAGCCCCAAGATGGGGCCCCTAGAAGATACGCAGTATTTT.

The chain has TRBV7-2 and TRBJ2-7; 8 bases fit TRBD1. The germline CDR1 and CDR2 sequences are SGHTA and FQGNSA. CDR3 length equals 13 residues. V was pared by 5 bases and J by 5 bases, with 5 bases of the junction left unmatched. The CDR3 DNA reads as TGTGCCAGCAGCCCCGTGACAGGGGACGAGCAGTACTTC. Translated: CASSPVTGDEQYF.

The V call is TRBV6-5, the J call TRBJ1-6; the match to TRBD1 covers 9 bases. The J segment lost 9 bases and the V segment lost 4 bases, leaving 1 base of the junction unmatched. The CDR3 is 13 residues long. The V gene's germline CDR1 is MNHEY and CDR2 SVGAGI. CDR3 DNA: TGTGCCAGCAGTTGGACAGGGGTTTCACCCCTCCACTTT. This gives the protein CASSWTGVSPLHF.

The chain combines TRBV6-5 with TRBJ1-1; 7 bases are shared with TRBD1. Germline loops: CDR1 MNHEY, CDR2 SVGAGI. The CDR3 has 14 amino acids. V lost 4 bases and J lost 1; bases outside the gene matches: 3. CDR3 DNA sequence: TGTGCCAGCAGTTCGGGACAGTCGAACACTGAAGCTTTCTTT. It yields the protein CASSSGQSNTEAFF.

The V and J genes are TRBV7-2 and TRBJ1-2, with TRBD1 matching 9 bases. The CDR3 totals 13 residues. Germline V gene data show CDR1 as SGHTA and CDR2 as FQGNSA. With V trimmed by 5 bases and J by 8 bases, 6 bases remained unmatched. CDR3: CASSTGQGLGYTF. The CDR3 DNA sequence: TGTGCCAGCAGCACGGGACAGGGACTAGGCTACACCTTC.

The J gene is TRBJ1-2, the V gene TRBV6-1; 7 nucleotides agree with TRBD1. The CDR3 sequence is 15 residues long. CDR1 is MNHNS, CDR2 SASEGT, per germline. Unmatched junction bases numbered 5, after V lost 3 bases and J lost 1 base. CDR3 in DNA: TGTGCCAGCAGTGACCTGGGACAGTTTAACTATGGCTACACCTTC. This translates into CASSDLGQFNYGYTF.

This clone has only a few counts. The chain links TRBV15 to TRBJ2-5; weak D call: TRBD2 (5 bases). V was pared by 5 bases and J by 2 bases, with 12 bases between. CDR3 size: 14 residues. The germline CDR1 and CDR2 sequences are LNHNV and YYDKDF (reference sequence). The CDR3 spells CATSLRPGQETQYF. In DNA form, the CDR3 reads TGTGCCACCAGCTTGAGACCGGGACAAGAGACCCAGTACTTC.

This clone was detected a few times. The same CDR3 is also encoded by other DNA sequences in this sample. This chain links TRBV7-2 with TRBJ2-2; no reliable D call. This CDR3 contains 15 residues. The V gene's germline CDR1 is SGHTA and CDR2 FQGNSA. V shed 1 base and J shed 6 bases, with 12 bases lying between them. This CDR3 reads CASSLVAGIAGELFF. The CDR3 DNA sequence: TGTGCCAGCAGCTTAGTTGCAGGAATCGCCGGGGAGCTGTTTTTT.

This rearrangement joins TRBV4-1 to TRBJ1-5; a weak D match, TRBD1 (6 bases). Deletions cut 4 bases from V and 6 bases from J, with 28 bases between. Germline CDR1 reads MGHRA; CDR2 reads YSYEKL. The length of the CDR3 is 19 residues. In nucleotides, the CDR3 is TGCGCCAGCAGCCGCCCACCGGGGGGGTCTTCGGAGGGGGGTCAGCCCCAGCATTTT. Protein: CASSRPPGGSSEGGQPQHF.

This clone came up a few times. The chain recombines TRBV15 with TRBJ1-2, with D possibly being TRBD1 (5 bases). Germline CDR1 is LNHNV and CDR2 is YYDKDF (reference sequence). The CDR3 sequence is 13 residues long. The V end was cut by 4 bases, the J end by 2 bases, with 8 bases between. The CDR3 loop is CATSITGNYGYTF. The CDR3 DNA follows: TGTGCCACCAGCATCACAGGAAACTATGGCTACACCTTC. The complete variable domain, with remaining parts taken from reference TRBV15 and TRBJ1-2, reads DAMVIQNPRYQVTQFGKPVTLSCSQTLNHNVMYWYQQKSSQAPKLLFHYYDKDFNNEADTPDNFQSRRPNTSFCFLDIRSPGLGDTAMYLCATSITGNYGYTFGSGTRLTVV.

This clone was found a few times. V and J are TRBV10-3 and TRBJ1-1, with D maybe TRBD1 (5 bases). The CDR3 is made up of 13 amino acids. The germline V and J ends were trimmed by 10 bases and 5 bases, with 17 bases remaining between them. CDR1 and CDR2 from the germline V gene are ENHRY and SYGVKD. CDR3 protein: CATSGRGGTEAFF. The CDR3 DNA follows: TGTGCCACCTCGGGACGGGGAGGGACTGAAGCTTTCTTT.

This clone has just a few counts. CDR3 nucleotides: TGTGCCAGTACCGATACCGGGACAGGAGGAGAAAAACTGTTTTTT. Its protein product is CASTDTGTGGEKLFF. The chain is built from TRBV19 and TRBJ1-4; TRBD1 aligns across 8 bases. The junction had 12 bases not matched to a gene; V was cut back by 7 bases and J by 8 bases. Germline V gene sequence: CDR1 LNHDA, CDR2 SQIVND (reference sequence). The CDR3 has 15 amino acids.

A few counts support this clone. V gene TRBV15 combines with J gene TRBJ1-2; 10 bases align to TRBD1. The trim removed 2 bases at V and 4 bases at J, leaving 10 bases unmatched. CDR3 length: 17 amino acids. The germline V gene encodes CDR1 LNHNV and CDR2 YYDKDF (reference sequence). CDR3 DNA: TGTGCCACCAGCAGACCAAAGACAGGGGGCGAGGGCTATGGCTACACCTTC. Its translation: CATSRPKTGGEGYGYTF.

This CDR3 is CASSAQLAGGETQYF. Written as DNA, the CDR3 is TGTGCCAGCAGCGCCCAGCTAGCGGGGGGGGAGACCCAGTACTTC. The gene calls are TRBV7-7 and TRBJ2-5; TRBD2 matches 12 bases. The CDR3 spans 15 residues. Looked up from germline, CDR1 is SSHAT and CDR2 is FNYEAQ (reference sequence). With 5 bases clipped from V and 5 bases from J, the junction kept 6 bases outside the gene matches.

The chain couples TRBV5-1 to TRBJ2-1; 9 bases match TRBD2. The CDR3 is made up of 14 amino acids. V shed 5 bases and J 4 bases; nucleotides not matched to a gene: 4. Germline V gene sequence: CDR1 SGHRS, CDR2 YFSETQ. The CDR3 reads CASSGLAGYNEQFF. The CDR3 bases are TGCGCCAGCAGTGGGCTAGCGGGATACAATGAGCAGTTCTTC.

This clone was found a few times. The genes are TRBV7-2 and TRBJ2-5; D may be TRBD2 (5 bases). The germline CDR1 and CDR2 sequences are SGHTA and FQGNSA. This CDR3 is built from 12 residues. Trimming removed 1 base at V and 9 bases at J, with 9 bases between. In nucleotides, the CDR3 is TGTGCCAGCAGCTTAGGGGCTAGCCCCCAGTACTTC. Amino acid sequence: CASSLGASPQYF.

In its sample, this clone was seen a few times. V usage is TRBV7-9 and J usage is TRBJ2-5, with D possibly being TRBD1 (6 bases). V lost 5 bases to trimming and J lost 4 bases, with 14 bases between them. Germline CDR1 and CDR2: SEHNR and FQNEAQ (reference sequence). The CDR3 extends over 14 amino acids. The CDR3 here is CASSTAGGAETQYF. CDR3 in DNA: TGTGCCAGCAGCACCGCTGGGGGCGCAGAGACCCAGTACTTC.

This chain joins TRBV5-8 and TRBJ1-5, with TRBD1 as a possible D gene (5 bases). From germline, CDR1 is SGHTS and CDR2 YDEGEE. The CDR3 sequence is 13 residues long. Trimming pared 5 bases from V and 7 bases from J, leaving 13 bases between. The CDR3 nucleotides read TGTGCCAGCAGATGGCAGGGTGGCCAGCCCCAGCATTTT. This encodes CASRWQGGQPQHF.

This clone has just a few counts. This sequence joins TRBV4-3 and TRBJ2-2, with TRBD1 matching 8 bases. Germline CDR1 and CDR2: LGHNA and YSLEER. CDR3 size: 14 residues. V lost 0 bases to trimming and J lost 15 bases; unmatched junction nucleotides: 9. The CDR3 DNA follows: TGCGCCAGCAGCCAAGATTCATCAGGGGGCGTGTTGTTTTTT. Its protein product is CASSQDSSGGVLFF.

The V call is TRBV19, the J call TRBJ1-6; D is ambiguous. V gave up 4 bases and J gave up 5 bases, with 9 bases separating them. CDR1 is LNHDA, CDR2 SQIVND, per germline (reference sequence). This CDR3 has 14 residues. Written as DNA, the CDR3 is TGTGCCAGTAGTAGGATGGGCGATAATTCACCCCTCCACTTT. Its protein is CASSRMGDNSPLHF.

The chain recombines TRBV19 with TRBJ2-2; the match to TRBD2 covers 7 bases. Germline V lookup: CDR1 LNHDA, CDR2 SQIVND (reference sequence). J gave up 5 bases and V 6 bases, and 9 bases lay outside the gene matches. This CDR3 is built from 15 residues. The CDR3 DNA is TGTGCCAGTAGGAGCGGGGATTTAGAAACCGGGGAGCTGTTTTTT. It translates to CASRSGDLETGELFF. Full variable domain (remainder filled in from reference TRBV19 and TRBJ2-2): DGGITQSPKYLFRKEGQNVTLSCEQNLNHDAMYWYRQDPGQGLRLIYYSQIVNDFQKGDIAEGYSVSREKKESFPLTVTSAQKNPTAFYLCASRSGDLETGELFFGEGSRLTVL.

This clone has ten or more counts. The V gene is TRBV10-3, the J gene TRBJ1-2, with a possible D match to TRBD1 (5 bases). CDR3 length: 13 amino acids. V was clipped by 6 bases and J by 8 bases, with 16 bases between them. The V gene's germline CDR1 is ENHRY and CDR2 SYGVKD. CDR3 in amino acids: CAIRTESRAGYTF. In DNA, the CDR3 is TGTGCCATCAGGACAGAGAGCCGTGCGGGCTACACCTTC.

This clone was found a few times. The rearrangement links TRBV6-6 to TRBJ2-7; 9 bases fit TRBD2. Germline V CDR1 and CDR2: MNHNY, SVGAGI (reference sequence). V trimming: 4 bases; J trimming: 3 bases; junction bases outside the gene matches: 4. The CDR3 covers 14 residues. This CDR3 reads CASSWLAGNYEQYF. The CDR3 DNA reads TGTGCCAGCAGTTGGCTAGCGGGGAACTACGAGCAGTACTTC.